The following is a T cell receptor beta chain sequence with its context. This specimen comes from a study of cytomegalovirus exposure and HLA in healthy donors. With 60 Vbeta and 13 Jbeta primers, the PCR was carried out. The data were produced by immunoSEQ multiplex PCR, yet TCRdb's version contains in-frame clones alone and is incomplete. The listing records around 150,000 clones. The CDR3 runs to 13 residues. V was trimmed by 0 bases and J by 3 bases, leaving 6 bases between them. Germline V gives CDR1 SGHRS, CDR2 YFSETQ. The chain recombines TRBV5-1 with TRBJ1-2, with D uncertain. Sequences were obtained from PBMCs. The sequence was collected from a woman aged 55-70 years in good health and CMV-seronegative. The CDR3 DNA reads TGCGCCAGCAGCTTGGAGGCGGACTATGGCTACACCTTC. This translates into CASSLEADYGYTF.